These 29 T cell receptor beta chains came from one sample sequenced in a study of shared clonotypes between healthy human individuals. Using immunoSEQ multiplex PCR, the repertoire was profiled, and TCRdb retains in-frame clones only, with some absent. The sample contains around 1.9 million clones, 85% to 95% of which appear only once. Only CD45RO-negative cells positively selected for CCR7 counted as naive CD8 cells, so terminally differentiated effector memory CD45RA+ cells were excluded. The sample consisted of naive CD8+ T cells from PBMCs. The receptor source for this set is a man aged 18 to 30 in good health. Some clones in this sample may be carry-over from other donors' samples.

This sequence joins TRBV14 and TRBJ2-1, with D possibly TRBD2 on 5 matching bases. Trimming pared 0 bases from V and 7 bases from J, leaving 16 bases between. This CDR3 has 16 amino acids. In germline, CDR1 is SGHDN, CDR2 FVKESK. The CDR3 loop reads CASSQDLLEVRNEQFF. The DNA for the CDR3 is TGTGCCAGCAGCCAAGATCTGTTGGAGGTTAGGAATGAGCAGTTCTTC. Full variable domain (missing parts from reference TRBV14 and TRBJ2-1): EAGVTQFPSHSVIEKGQTVTLRCDPISGHDNLYWYRRVMGKEIKFLLHFVKESKQDESGMPNNRFLAERTGGTYSTLKVQPAELEDSGVYFCASSQDLLEVRNEQFFGPGTRLTVL.

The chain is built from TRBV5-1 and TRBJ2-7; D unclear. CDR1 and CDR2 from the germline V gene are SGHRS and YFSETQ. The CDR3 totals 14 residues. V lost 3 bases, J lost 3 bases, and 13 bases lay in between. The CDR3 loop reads CASSSSTENYEQYF. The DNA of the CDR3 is TGCGCCAGCAGCTCATCAACAGAGAACTACGAGCAGTACTTC.

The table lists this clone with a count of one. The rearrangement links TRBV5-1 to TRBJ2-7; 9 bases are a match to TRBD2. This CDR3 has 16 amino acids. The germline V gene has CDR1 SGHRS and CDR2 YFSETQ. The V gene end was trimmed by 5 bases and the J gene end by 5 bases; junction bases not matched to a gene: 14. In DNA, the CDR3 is TGCGCCAGCAGACCTTCCCCGGGACTAGCTTCCGACGAGCAGTACTTC. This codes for CASRPSPGLASDEQYF.

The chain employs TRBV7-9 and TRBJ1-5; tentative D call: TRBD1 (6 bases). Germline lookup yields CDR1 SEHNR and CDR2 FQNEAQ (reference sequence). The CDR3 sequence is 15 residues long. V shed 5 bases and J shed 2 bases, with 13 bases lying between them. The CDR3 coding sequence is TGTGCCAGCAGCCTCACAGGGAACGGCAATCAGCCCCAGCATTTT. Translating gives CASSLTGNGNQPQHF.

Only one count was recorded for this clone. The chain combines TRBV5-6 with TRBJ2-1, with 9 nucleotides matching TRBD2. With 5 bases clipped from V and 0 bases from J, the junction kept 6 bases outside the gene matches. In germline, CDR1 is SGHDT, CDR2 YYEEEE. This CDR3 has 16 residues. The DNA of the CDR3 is TGTGCCAGCAGTTCTGAGCGGGAGGTCTCCTACAATGAGCAGTTCTTC. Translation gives CASSSEREVSYNEQFF. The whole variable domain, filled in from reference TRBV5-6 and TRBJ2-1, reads DAGVTQSPTHLIKTRGQQVTLRCSPKSGHDTVSWYQQALGQGPQFIFQYYEEEERQRGNFPDRFSGHQFPNYSSELNVNALLLGDSALYLCASSSEREVSYNEQFFGPGTRLTVL.

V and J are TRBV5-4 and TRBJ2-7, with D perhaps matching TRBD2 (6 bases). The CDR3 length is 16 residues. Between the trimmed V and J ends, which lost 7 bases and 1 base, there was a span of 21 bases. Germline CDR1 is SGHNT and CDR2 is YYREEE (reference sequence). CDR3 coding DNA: TGTGCCAGCCTCGGGGGACCATCCTTTAGATCCTACGAGCAGTACTTC. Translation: CASLGGPSFRSYEQYF.

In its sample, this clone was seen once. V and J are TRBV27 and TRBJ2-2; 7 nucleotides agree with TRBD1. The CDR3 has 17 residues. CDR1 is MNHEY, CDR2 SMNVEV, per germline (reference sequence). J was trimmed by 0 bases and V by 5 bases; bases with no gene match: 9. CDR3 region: CASSRSPGTANTGELFF. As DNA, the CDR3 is TGTGCCAGCAGTCGAAGTCCGGGGACAGCGAACACCGGGGAGCTGTTTTTT.

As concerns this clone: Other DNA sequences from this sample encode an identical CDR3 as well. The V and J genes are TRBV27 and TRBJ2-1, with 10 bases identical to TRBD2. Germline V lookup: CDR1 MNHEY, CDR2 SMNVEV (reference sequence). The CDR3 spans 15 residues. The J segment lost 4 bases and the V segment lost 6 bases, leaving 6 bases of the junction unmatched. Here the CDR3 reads CASSLSGRVYNEQFF. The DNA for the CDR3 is TGTGCCAGCAGCCTCAGCGGGAGGGTTTACAATGAGCAGTTCTTC.

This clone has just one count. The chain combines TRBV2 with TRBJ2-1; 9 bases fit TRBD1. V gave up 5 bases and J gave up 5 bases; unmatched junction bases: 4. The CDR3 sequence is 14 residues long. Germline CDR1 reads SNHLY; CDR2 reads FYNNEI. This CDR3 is CASSPGTGHNEQFF. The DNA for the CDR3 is TGTGCCAGCAGTCCCGGGACAGGGCACAATGAGCAGTTCTTC.

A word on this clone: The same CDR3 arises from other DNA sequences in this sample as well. The CDR3 is CASSFTGGPTEAFF. In DNA form, the CDR3 reads TGTGCCAGCAGCTTCACCGGGGGGCCAACTGAAGCTTTCTTT. J is TRBJ1-1 and V is TRBV5-4; TRBD1 might be the D (6 bases). Trimming pared 2 bases from V and 5 bases from J, leaving 13 bases between. Germline values: CDR1 SGHNT, CDR2 YYREEE (reference sequence). The CDR3 length is 14 residues.

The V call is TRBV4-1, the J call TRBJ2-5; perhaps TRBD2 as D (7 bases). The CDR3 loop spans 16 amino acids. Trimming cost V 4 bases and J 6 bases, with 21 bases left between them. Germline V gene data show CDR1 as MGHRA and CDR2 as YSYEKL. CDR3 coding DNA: TGCGCCAGCAGCCCCCCCCCGCCGGGGGGCGGCAAGACCCAGTACTTC. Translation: CASSPPPPGGGKTQYF.

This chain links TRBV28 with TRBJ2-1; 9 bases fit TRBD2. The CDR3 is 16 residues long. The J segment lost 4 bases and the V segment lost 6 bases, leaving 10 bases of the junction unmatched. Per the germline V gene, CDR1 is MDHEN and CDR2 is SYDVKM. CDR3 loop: CASSPRASGRYNEQFF. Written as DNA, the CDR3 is TGTGCCAGCAGCCCCCGTGCGAGCGGGAGGTACAATGAGCAGTTCTTC.

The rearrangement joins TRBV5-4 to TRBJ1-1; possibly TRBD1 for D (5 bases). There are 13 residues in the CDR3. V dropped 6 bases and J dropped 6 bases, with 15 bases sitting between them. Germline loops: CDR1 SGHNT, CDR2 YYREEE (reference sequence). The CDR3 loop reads CASTPGAGPEAFF. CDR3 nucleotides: TGTGCCAGCACCCCGGGTGCAGGGCCTGAAGCTTTCTTT.

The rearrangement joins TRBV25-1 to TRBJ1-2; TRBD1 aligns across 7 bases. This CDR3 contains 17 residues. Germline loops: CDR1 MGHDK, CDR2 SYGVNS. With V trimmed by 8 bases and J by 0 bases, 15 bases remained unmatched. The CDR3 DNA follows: TGTGCCAGCCTCGGATTTGGAGTGGGGACAGCTAACTATGGCTACACCTTC. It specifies CASLGFGVGTANYGYTF.

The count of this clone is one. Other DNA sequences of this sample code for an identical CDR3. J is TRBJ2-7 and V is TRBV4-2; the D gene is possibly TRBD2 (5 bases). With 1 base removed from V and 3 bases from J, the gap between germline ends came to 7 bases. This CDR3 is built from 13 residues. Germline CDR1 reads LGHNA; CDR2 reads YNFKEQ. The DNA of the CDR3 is TGTGCCAGCAGCCAAGGGGCGGGCTACGAGCAGTACTTC. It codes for CASSQGAGYEQYF.

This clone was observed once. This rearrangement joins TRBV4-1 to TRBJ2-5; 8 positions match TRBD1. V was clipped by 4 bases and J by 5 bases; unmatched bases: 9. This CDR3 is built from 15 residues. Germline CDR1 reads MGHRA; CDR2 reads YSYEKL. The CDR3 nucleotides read TGCGCCAGCAGCCCGGACAGGGTTTTGGGGGAGACCCAGTACTTC. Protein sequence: CASSPDRVLGETQYF.

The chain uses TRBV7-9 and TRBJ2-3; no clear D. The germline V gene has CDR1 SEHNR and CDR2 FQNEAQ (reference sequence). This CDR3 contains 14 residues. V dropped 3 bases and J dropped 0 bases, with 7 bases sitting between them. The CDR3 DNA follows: TGTGCCAGCAGCTTCCGAACGAGCACAGATACGCAGTATTTT. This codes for CASSFRTSTDTQYF. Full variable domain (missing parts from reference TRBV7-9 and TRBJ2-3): DTGVSQNPRHKITKRGQNVTFRCDPISEHNRLYWYRQTLGQGPEFLTYFQNEAQLEKSRLLSDRFSAERPKGSFSTLEIQRTEQGDSAMYLCASSFRTSTDTQYFGPGTRLTVL.

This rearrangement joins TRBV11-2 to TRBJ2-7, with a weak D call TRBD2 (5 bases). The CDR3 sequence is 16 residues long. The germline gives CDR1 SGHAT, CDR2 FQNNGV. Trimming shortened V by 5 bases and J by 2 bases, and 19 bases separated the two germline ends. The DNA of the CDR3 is TGTGCCAGCAGCCCGACGGTCCGGACTGATCCCTACGAGCAGTACTTC. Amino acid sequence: CASSPTVRTDPYEQYF.

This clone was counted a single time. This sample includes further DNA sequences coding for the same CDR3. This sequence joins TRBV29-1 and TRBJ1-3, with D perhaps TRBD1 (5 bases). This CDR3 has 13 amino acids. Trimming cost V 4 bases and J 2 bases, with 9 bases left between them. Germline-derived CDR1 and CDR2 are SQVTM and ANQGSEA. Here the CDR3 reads CSVAGGTGNTIYF. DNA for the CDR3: TGCAGCGTTGCTGGGGGGACTGGAAACACCATATATTTT.

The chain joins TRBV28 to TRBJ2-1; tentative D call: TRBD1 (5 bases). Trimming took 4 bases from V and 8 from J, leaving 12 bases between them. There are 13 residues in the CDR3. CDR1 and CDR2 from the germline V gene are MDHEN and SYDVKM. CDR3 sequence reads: CASSSEQVDEQFF. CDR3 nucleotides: TGTGCCAGCAGTTCCGAACAGGTCGATGAGCAGTTCTTC.

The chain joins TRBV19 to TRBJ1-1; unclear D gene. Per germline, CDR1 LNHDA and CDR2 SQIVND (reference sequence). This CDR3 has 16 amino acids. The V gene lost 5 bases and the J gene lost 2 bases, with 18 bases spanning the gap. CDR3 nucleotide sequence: TGTGCCAGTAGTTTGGACTCGATAGAGAGAAACACTGAAGCTTTCTTT. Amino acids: CASSLDSIERNTEAFF. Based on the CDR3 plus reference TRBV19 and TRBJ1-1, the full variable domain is DGGITQSPKYLFRKEGQNVTLSCEQNLNHDAMYWYRQDPGQGLRLIYYSQIVNDFQKGDIAEGYSVSREKKESFPLTVTSAQKNPTAFYLCASSLDSIERNTEAFFGQGTRLTVV.

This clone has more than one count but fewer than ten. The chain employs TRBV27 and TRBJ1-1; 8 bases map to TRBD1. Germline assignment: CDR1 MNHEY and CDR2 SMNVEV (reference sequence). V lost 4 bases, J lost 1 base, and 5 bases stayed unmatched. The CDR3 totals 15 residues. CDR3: CASSYNRGANTEAFF. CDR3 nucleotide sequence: TGTGCCAGCAGTTATAACAGGGGGGCGAACACTGAAGCTTTCTTT.

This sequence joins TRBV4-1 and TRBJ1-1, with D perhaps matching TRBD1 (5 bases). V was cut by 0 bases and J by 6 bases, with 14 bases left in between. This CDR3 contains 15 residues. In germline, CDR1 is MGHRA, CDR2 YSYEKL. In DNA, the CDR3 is TGCGCCAGCAGCCAAGAGGTCAGGGCGTTTCCTGAAGCTTTCTTT. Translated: CASSQEVRAFPEAFF.

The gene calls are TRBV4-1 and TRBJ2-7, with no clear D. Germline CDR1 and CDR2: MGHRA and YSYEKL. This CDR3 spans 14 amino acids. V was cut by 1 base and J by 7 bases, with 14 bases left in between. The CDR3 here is CASSQGGARWEQYF. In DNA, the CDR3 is TGCGCCAGCAGCCAAGGGGGTGCGAGATGGGAGCAGTACTTC.

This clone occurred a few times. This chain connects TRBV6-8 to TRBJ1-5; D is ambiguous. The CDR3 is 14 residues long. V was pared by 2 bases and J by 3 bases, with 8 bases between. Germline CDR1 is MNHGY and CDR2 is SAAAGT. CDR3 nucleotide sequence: TGTGCCAGCAGTTACCAGGAGACCAATCAGCCCCAGCATTTT. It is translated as CASSYQETNQPQHF.

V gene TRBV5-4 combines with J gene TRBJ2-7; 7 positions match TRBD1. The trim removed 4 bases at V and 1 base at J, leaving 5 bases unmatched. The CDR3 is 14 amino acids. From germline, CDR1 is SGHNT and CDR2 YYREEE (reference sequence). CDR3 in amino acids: CASSPTGFSYEQYF. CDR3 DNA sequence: TGTGCCAGCAGCCCGACAGGGTTTTCCTACGAGCAGTACTTC.

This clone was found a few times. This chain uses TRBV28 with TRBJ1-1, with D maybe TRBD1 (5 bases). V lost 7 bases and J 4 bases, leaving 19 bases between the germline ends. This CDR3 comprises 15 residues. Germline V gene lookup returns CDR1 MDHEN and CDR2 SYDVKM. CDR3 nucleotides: TGTGCCAGCACTCAGGGTTTGGGGTGGGGCACTGAAGCTTTCTTT. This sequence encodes CASTQGLGWGTEAFF.

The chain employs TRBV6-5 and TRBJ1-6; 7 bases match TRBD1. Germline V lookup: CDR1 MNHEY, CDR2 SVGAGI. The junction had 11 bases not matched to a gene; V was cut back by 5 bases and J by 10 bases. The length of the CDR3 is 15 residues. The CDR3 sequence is CASSGRDSGSSPLHF. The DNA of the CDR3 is TGTGCCAGCAGTGGAAGGGACAGTGGGAGCTCACCCCTCCACTTT.

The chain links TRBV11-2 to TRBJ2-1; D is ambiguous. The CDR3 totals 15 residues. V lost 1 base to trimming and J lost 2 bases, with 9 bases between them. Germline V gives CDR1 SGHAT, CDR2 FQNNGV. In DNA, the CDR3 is TGTGCCAGCAGCTTAGGTGCTAGTGCCTACAATGAGCAGTTCTTC. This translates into CASSLGASAYNEQFF.